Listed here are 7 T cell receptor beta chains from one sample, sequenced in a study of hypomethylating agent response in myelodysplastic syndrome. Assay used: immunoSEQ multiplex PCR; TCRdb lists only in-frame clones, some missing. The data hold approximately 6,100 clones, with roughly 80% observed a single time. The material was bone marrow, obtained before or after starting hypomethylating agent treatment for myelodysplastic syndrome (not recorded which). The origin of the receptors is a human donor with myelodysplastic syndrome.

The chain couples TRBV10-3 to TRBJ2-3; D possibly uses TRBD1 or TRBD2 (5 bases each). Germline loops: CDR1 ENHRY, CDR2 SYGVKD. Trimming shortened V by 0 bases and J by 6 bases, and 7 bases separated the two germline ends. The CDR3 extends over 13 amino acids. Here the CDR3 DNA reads TGTGCCATCAGTGAGTCGGGGGACGATACGCAGTATTTT. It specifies CAISESGDDTQYF.

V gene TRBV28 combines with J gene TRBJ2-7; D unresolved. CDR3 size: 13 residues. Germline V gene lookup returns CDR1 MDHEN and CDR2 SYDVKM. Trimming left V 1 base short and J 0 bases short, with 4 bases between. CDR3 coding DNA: TGTGCCAGCAGTTTATTCAGCTCCTACGAGCAGTACTTC. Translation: CASSLFSSYEQYF.

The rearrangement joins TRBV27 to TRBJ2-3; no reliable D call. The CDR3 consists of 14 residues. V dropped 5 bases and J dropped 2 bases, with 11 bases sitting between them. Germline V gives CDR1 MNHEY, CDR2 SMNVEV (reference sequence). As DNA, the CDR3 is TGTGCCAGCAGTGGCGGACGTCACACAGATACGCAGTATTTT. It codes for CASSGGRHTDTQYF.

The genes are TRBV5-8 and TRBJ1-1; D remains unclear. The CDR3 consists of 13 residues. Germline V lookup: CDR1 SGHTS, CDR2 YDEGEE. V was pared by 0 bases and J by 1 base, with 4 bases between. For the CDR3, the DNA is TGTGCCAGCAGCTTGGGAGCGAACACTGAAGCTTTCTTT. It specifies CASSLGANTEAFF.

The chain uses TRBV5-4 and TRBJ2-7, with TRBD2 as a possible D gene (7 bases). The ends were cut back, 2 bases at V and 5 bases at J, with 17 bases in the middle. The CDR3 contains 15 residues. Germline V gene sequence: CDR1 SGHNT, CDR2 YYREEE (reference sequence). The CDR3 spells CASSLGGEIQDEQYF. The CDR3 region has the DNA TGTGCCAGCAGCTTAGGGGGGGAAATCCAAGACGAGCAGTACTTC.

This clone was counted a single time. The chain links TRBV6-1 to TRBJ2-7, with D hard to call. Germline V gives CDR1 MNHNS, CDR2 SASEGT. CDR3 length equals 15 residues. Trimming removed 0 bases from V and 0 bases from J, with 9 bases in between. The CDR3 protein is CASSEAGRISYEQYF. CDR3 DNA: TGTGCCAGCAGTGAAGCAGGGCGGATCTCCTACGAGCAGTACTTC.

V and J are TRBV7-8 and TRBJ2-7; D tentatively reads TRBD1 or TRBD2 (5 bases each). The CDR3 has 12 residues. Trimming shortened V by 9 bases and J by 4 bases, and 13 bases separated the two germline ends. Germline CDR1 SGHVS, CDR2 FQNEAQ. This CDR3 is CASRDGSYEQYF. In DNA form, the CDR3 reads TGTGCCAGTCGGGACGGATCGTACGAGCAGTACTTC.